Listed here are 18 T cell receptor beta chains from one sample, sequenced in a study of shared clonotypes between healthy human individuals. Libraries were prepared by immunoSEQ multiplex PCR; TCRdb keeps only in-frame clonotypes and omits some of them. The sample lists about 2 million clones; roughly 94% were seen once. The sample taken for sequencing was naive CD4+ T cells sorted from blood. Subset here: CD45RA+ positively selected. These receptors were collected from a young man in good health.

This clone was counted a few times. The gene calls are TRBV10-1 and TRBJ1-6; D is uncertain. CDR3 length equals 13 residues. From germline, CDR1 is WNHNN and CDR2 SYGVQD (reference sequence). The V end was cut by 8 bases, the J end by 7 bases, with 12 bases between. CDR3 nucleotides: TGCGCCAGCGCCGTAACAGCAAATTCACCCCTCCACTTT. Encoded protein: CASAVTANSPLHF.

The gene calls are TRBV5-6 and TRBJ1-1; TRBD1 matches 7 bases. The CDR3 has 14 residues. In germline, CDR1 is SGHDT, CDR2 YYEEEE. V shed 5 bases, J shed 7 bases, and the junction held 11 bases outside the gene matches. The CDR3 here is CASRHWTGTNEAFF. As DNA, the CDR3 is TGTGCCAGCAGGCATTGGACAGGTACCAATGAAGCTTTCTTT.

As to this clone: In the same sample, other DNA sequences code for this CDR3. J is TRBJ2-5 and V is TRBV7-2; 12 bases align to TRBD2. This CDR3 contains 14 residues. Germline V gives CDR1 SGHTA, CDR2 FQGNSA. The trim removed 4 bases at V and 4 bases at J, leaving 1 base unmatched. This chain's CDR3 is CASSSGLAGETQYF. In DNA form, the CDR3 reads TGTGCCAGCAGCTCGGGACTAGCGGGAGAGACCCAGTACTTC. The full variable domain, completed using reference TRBV7-2 and TRBJ2-5, is GAGVSQSPSNKVTEKGKDVELRCDPISGHTALYWYRQSLGQGLEFLIYFQGNSAPDKSGLPSDRFSAERTGGSVSTLTIQRTQQEDSAVYLCASSSGLAGETQYFGPGTRLLVL.

This chain links TRBV2 with TRBJ2-7, with TRBD2 matching over 8 bases. J was trimmed by 2 bases and V by 4 bases; bases with no gene match: 4. Germline-derived CDR1 and CDR2 are SNHLY and FYNNEI. The CDR3 extends over 14 amino acids. The CDR3 nucleotides are TGTGCCAGCAGTGGACTAGCGAGACCCTACGAGCAGTACTTC. This sequence encodes CASSGLARPYEQYF.

With respect to this clone: The sample carries other DNA sequences with the same CDR3. V gene TRBV11-2 combines with J gene TRBJ1-2; D is unclear. The CDR3 consists of 15 residues. The V and J ends lost 1 base and 5 bases respectively, with 14 bases between them. Germline V gene sequence: CDR1 SGHAT, CDR2 FQNNGV. CDR3: CASSLGPGSYYGYTF. In DNA, the CDR3 is TGTGCCAGCAGCTTAGGTCCCGGGTCCTATTATGGCTACACCTTC.

This chain links TRBV11-3 with TRBJ2-1; 12 bases align to TRBD2. CDR1 and CDR2 from the germline V gene are SGHNT and YENEEA. The CDR3 runs to 16 residues. V gave up 1 base and J gave up 5 bases; unmatched junction bases: 3. The CDR3 DNA sequence: TGTGCCAGCAGCTTAGGGACTAGCGGGACCAACAATGAGCAGTTCTTC. Its translation: CASSLGTSGTNNEQFF.

V gene TRBV7-2 combines with J gene TRBJ2-2; D possibly corresponds to TRBD1 (6 bases). The germline CDR1 and CDR2 sequences are SGHTA and FQGNSA. The ends were cut back, 1 base at V and 6 bases at J, with 6 bases in the middle. This CDR3 comprises 13 residues. CDR3 region: CASSLDRAGELFF. DNA of the CDR3: TGTGCCAGCAGCTTAGACAGGGCCGGGGAGCTGTTTTTT.

A remark on this clone: This specimen includes other DNA sequences encoding the same CDR3. V usage is TRBV30 and J usage is TRBJ1-4; TRBD1 aligns across 9 bases. Germline CDR1 is GTSNPN and CDR2 is SVGIG (reference sequence). The CDR3 totals 13 residues. V lost 1 base, J lost 7 bases, and 1 base stayed unmatched. CDR3 DNA sequence: TGTGCCTGGAGTGCGGGACAGGGTGAAAAACTGTTTTTT. Translation: CAWSAGQGEKLFF.

The CDR3 DNA reads TGTGCCAGCAGCTTCGACCATGAGCAGTTCTTC. It yields the protein CASSFDHEQFF. The chain has TRBV5-6 and TRBJ2-1, with unresolved D. Germline V lookup: CDR1 SGHDT, CDR2 YYEEEE. The CDR3 covers 11 residues. V shed 2 bases and J shed 8 bases, with 5 bases lying between them.

This clone showed up just once. The chain couples TRBV30 to TRBJ1-5, with TRBD1 matching over 7 bases. The germline gives CDR1 GTSNPN, CDR2 SVGIG (reference sequence). V lost 0 bases and J lost 5; bases outside the gene matches: 4. This CDR3 spans 14 amino acids. CDR3 sequence reads: CAWSVRTGDQPQHF. DNA of the CDR3: TGTGCCTGGAGTGTGCGGACAGGTGATCAGCCCCAGCATTTT.

On this clone: A read error may explain this, as a much larger clone is one base away. This sequence joins TRBV4-3 and TRBJ2-1, with D unresolved. The V end lost 4 bases, the J end lost 10 bases, and 17 bases lay between the germline ends. This CDR3 comprises 14 residues. Germline V gives CDR1 LGHNA, CDR2 YSLEER. The CDR3 sequence is CASSPSAQGGEQFF. The CDR3 region has the DNA TGCGCCAGCAGCCCTAGTGCCCAAGGCGGCGAGCAGTTCTTC.

This clone was seen only once. The CDR3 region is CASSRWVTGELFF. As DNA, the CDR3 is TGTGCCAGCAGTCGATGGGTCACCGGGGAGCTGTTTTTT. V usage is TRBV6-5 and J usage is TRBJ2-2; D remains unclear. Trimming left V 5 bases short and J 4 bases short, with 8 bases between. The CDR3 sequence is 13 residues long. Germline V gene lookup returns CDR1 MNHEY and CDR2 SVGAGI.

V and J are TRBV5-1 and TRBJ1-1, with D unresolved. This CDR3 contains 13 residues. V gave up 0 bases and J gave up 4 bases, with 7 bases separating them. CDR1 and CDR2 from the germline V gene are SGHRS and YFSETQ. The CDR3 sequence is CASSLGLITEAFF. Written as DNA, the CDR3 is TGCGCCAGCAGCTTGGGACTGATCACTGAAGCTTTCTTT.

J is TRBJ2-1 and V is TRBV4-2; 12 bases agree with TRBD1. V lost 8 bases and J lost 7; bases outside the gene matches: 15. The CDR3 loop spans 17 amino acids. Germline V gene lookup returns CDR1 LGHNA and CDR2 YNFKEQ. For the CDR3, the DNA is TGTGCCAGCTCCCAGGGATGGGGACAGGGGGCGAGGAATGAGCAGTTCTTC. Residues: CASSQGWGQGARNEQFF.

The chain combines TRBV5-6 with TRBJ1-3, with TRBD1 identical over 8 bases. Trimming cost V 4 bases and J 0 bases; bases outside gene matches: 6. Looked up from germline, CDR1 is SGHDT and CDR2 is YYEEEE. CDR3 length equals 16 residues. CDR3 in amino acids: CASSPRDRHSGNTIYF. The CDR3 nucleotides are TGTGCCAGCAGCCCTAGGGACAGGCACTCTGGAAACACCATATATTTT.

This clone was found once. The chain is built from TRBV19 and TRBJ2-7; D tentatively fits TRBD1 or TRBD2 (5 bases each). The CDR3 runs to 15 residues. Trimming stripped 5 bases from V and 2 bases from J, with 16 bases between. Germline-derived CDR1 and CDR2 are LNHDA and SQIVND (reference sequence). The CDR3 region is CASSPTPGGAYEQYF. CDR3 nucleotide sequence: TGTGCCAGTAGTCCAACCCCTGGGGGAGCCTACGAGCAGTACTTC.

This sequence joins TRBV7-2 and TRBJ1-1; unclear D gene. The germline gives CDR1 SGHTA, CDR2 FQGNSA. The CDR3 contains 14 residues. The V gene lost 3 bases and the J gene lost 1 base, with 9 bases spanning the gap. CDR3 DNA: TGTGCCAGCAGCTTCTCAAGCAGGAACACTGAAGCTTTCTTT. Amino acids: CASSFSSRNTEAFF.

CDR3 protein: CASSREGWAEAFF. The CDR3 DNA follows: TGTGCCAGCAGCAGGGAGGGTTGGGCTGAAGCTTTCTTT. This chain links TRBV2 with TRBJ1-1; perhaps TRBD1 as D (5 bases). V lost 6 bases, J lost 6 bases, and 14 bases lay in between. Germline V gene sequence: CDR1 SNHLY, CDR2 FYNNEI. The CDR3 consists of 13 residues.